The 10 T cell receptor beta chains below come from one sample, sequenced in a study of CD8+ T cells in alopecia areata. Extracted RNA was reverse transcribed into cDNA, the sequencing template. Using immunoSEQ multiplex PCR, the repertoire was profiled, and TCRdb retains in-frame clones only, with some absent. The table shows 150,000 to 200,000 clones, with 60% occurring only once. The treatment here: oral pan-JAK inhibitor, 5-10 mg twice daily. The sample in question was CD4+ T cells sorted from blood, obtained at week 24, from a patient treated with tofacitinib. These receptor sequences come from a human donor with alopecia areata.

The CDR3 DNA sequence: TGTGCTAGTGTCCCCGGACAGGCCTACAATGAGCAGTTCTTC. Amino acid sequence: CASVPGQAYNEQFF. V and J are TRBV12-5 and TRBJ2-1, with TRBD1 matching over 7 bases. The CDR3 runs to 14 residues. Germline values: CDR1 LGHNT, CDR2 FRNRAP. J lost 2 bases, V lost 7 bases, and 5 bases had no gene match.

The rearrangement joins TRBV28 to TRBJ2-2; D remains ambiguous. Germline lookup yields CDR1 MDHEN and CDR2 SYDVKM. Trimming pared 5 bases from V and 2 bases from J, leaving 12 bases between. The CDR3 covers 15 residues. The CDR3 loop is CASSPPTINTGELFF. The CDR3 region has the DNA TGTGCCAGCAGTCCGCCGACAATCAACACCGGGGAGCTGTTTTTT.

The V and J genes are TRBV9 and TRBJ1-6; 7 bases match TRBD1. The CDR3 runs to 16 residues. Unmatched junction bases numbered 6, after V lost 0 bases and J lost 6 bases. CDR1 is SGDLS and CDR2 is YYNGEE in the germline V gene. The CDR3 DNA reads TGTGCCAGCAGCGTAGATCGGACAGGACCTAATTCACCCCTCCACTTT. Translation gives CASSVDRTGPNSPLHF.

This clone has a handful of counts. The chain carries TRBV4-3 and TRBJ2-1; D might be TRBD1 (6 bases). The germline V gene encodes CDR1 LGHNA and CDR2 YSLEER. V gave up 0 bases and J gave up 4 bases, with 13 bases separating them. The CDR3 runs to 16 residues. In DNA, the CDR3 is TGCGCCAGCAGCCAAGATCGGAACAGGGTGTACAATGAGCAGTTCTTC. This codes for CASSQDRNRVYNEQFF.

The chain joins TRBV6-5 to TRBJ1-2; 9 nucleotides agree with TRBD1. Germline-derived CDR1 and CDR2 are MNHEY and SVGAGI. The CDR3 sequence is 14 residues long. The V and J ends lost 6 bases and 8 bases, in that order; junction bases with no gene match: 10. DNA of the CDR3: TGTGCCAGCAGCCGCCGGGGACAGGGCCCAGGCTACACCTTC. Protein sequence: CASSRRGQGPGYTF.

This clone has just one count. The gene calls are TRBV5-6 and TRBJ1-5; D gene ambiguous. Germline CDR1 is SGHDT and CDR2 is YYEEEE. V dropped 0 bases and J dropped 3 bases, with 7 bases sitting between them. CDR3 length: 14 amino acids. CDR3 nucleotide sequence: TGTGCCAGCAGCTTGGGCCCACACAATCAGCCCCAGCATTTT. Translating it yields CASSLGPHNQPQHF.

The chain employs TRBV5-1 and TRBJ2-7, with 8 bases aligning to TRBD1. After removal of 4 bases from V and 7 bases from J, the junction contained 4 bases not matched to a gene. The CDR3 runs 12 residues. Germline CDR1 and CDR2: SGHRS and YFSETQ. The CDR3, as DNA: TGCGCCAGCAGCGTTGACAGGGGTGAGCAGTACTTC. Translation gives CASSVDRGEQYF.

The chain links TRBV30 to TRBJ2-7, with D perhaps TRBD1 (5 bases). This CDR3 has 12 amino acids. Deletions cut 4 bases from V and 4 bases from J, with 11 bases between. CDR1 and CDR2 from the germline V gene are GTSNPN and SVGIG (reference sequence). In DNA, the CDR3 is TGTGCCTGGATGAAGAAGGGGTACGAGCAGTACTTC. Its translation: CAWMKKGYEQYF.

The chain joins TRBV25-1 to TRBJ1-1; D gene unclear. This CDR3 has 13 residues. With 4 bases removed from V and 3 bases from J, the gap between germline ends came to 9 bases. Looked up from germline, CDR1 is MGHDK and CDR2 is SYGVNS. The CDR3 loop is CASSGVSDTEAFF. The CDR3 DNA reads as TGTGCCAGCAGTGGGGTTAGCGACACTGAAGCTTTCTTT.

There are a few counts of this clone. CDR3 residues: CASSQDSGRNEQFF. CDR3 DNA sequence: TGCGCCAGCAGCCAAGATTCCGGCAGGAATGAGCAGTTCTTC. The gene calls are TRBV4-1 and TRBJ2-1; D gene uncertain. The CDR3 covers 14 residues. Between the trimmed V and J ends, which lost 0 bases and 7 bases, there was a span of 10 bases. Germline assignment: CDR1 MGHRA and CDR2 YSYEKL.